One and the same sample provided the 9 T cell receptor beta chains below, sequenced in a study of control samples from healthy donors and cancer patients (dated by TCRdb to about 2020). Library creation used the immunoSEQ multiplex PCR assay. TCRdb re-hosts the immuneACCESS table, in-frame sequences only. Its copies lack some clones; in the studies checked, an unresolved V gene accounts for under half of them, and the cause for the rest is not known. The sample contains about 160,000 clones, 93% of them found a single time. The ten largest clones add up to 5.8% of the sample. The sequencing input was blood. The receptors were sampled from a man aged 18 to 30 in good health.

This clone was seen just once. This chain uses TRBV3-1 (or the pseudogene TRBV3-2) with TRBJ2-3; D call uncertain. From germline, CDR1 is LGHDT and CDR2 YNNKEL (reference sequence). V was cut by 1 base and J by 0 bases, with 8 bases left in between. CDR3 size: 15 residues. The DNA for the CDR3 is TGTGCCAGCAGCCAAGGGCCGACTAGCACAGATACGCAGTATTTT. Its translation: CASSQGPTSTDTQYF.

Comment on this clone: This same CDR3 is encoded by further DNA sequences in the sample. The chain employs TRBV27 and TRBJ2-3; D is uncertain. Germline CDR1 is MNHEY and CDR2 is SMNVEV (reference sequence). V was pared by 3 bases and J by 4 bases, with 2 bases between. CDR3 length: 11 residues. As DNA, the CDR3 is TGTGCCAGCAGTTTGGCAGATACGCAGTATTTT. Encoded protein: CASSLADTQYF.

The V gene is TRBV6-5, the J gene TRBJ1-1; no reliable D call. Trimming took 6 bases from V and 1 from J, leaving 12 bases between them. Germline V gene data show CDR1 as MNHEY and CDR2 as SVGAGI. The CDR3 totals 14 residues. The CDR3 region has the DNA TGTGCCAGCAGAGCAAGTATTCCGAACACTGAAGCTTTCTTT. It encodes CASRASIPNTEAFF.

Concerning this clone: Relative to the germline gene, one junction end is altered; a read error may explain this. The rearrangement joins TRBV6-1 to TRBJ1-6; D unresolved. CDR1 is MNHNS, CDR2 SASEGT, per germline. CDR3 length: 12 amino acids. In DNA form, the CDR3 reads TGTGCCAGCAGTGAGGGTCTCCTTAAGGCTTATTTT. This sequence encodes CASSEGLLKAYF.

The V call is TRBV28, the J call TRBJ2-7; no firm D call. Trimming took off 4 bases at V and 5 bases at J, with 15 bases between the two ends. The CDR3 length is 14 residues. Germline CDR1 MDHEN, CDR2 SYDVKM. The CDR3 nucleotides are TGTGCCAGCAGTTCGTCCCTCTCGGTCCACGAGCAGTACTTC. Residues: CASSSSLSVHEQYF.

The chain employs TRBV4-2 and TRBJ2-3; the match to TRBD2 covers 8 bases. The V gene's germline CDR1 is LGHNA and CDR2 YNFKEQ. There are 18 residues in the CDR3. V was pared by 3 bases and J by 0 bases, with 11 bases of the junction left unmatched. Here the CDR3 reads CASSQERMGTSSTDTQYF. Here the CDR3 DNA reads TGTGCCAGCAGCCAGGAGAGGATGGGGACTAGTAGCACAGATACGCAGTATTTT.

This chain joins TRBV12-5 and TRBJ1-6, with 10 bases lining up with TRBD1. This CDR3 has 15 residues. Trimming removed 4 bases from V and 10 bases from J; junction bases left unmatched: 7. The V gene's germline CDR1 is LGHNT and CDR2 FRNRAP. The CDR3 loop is CASGSRDRGRSPLHF. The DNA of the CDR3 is TGTGCTAGTGGTTCTAGGGACAGGGGACGATCACCCCTCCACTTT.

CDR3 in amino acids: CASSKRTTPGSPRSGRLYSPLHF. DNA of the CDR3: TGTGCCAGCAGCAAACGAACCACGCCTGGGAGTCCACGGAGTGGGCGTCTATATTCACCCCTCCACTTT. The chain employs TRBV21-1 and TRBJ1-6. TRBV21-1 is labeled a pseudogene. The CDR3 extends over 23 amino acids.

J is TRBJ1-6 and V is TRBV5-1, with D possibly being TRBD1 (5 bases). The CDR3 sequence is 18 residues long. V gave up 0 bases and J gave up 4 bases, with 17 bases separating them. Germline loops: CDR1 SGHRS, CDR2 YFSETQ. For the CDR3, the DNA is TGCGCCAGCAGCTTGGCCGGGCCCCGGGACGTATATAATTCACCCCTCCACTTT. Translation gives CASSLAGPRDVYNSPLHF. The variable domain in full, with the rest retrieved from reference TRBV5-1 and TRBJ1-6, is KAGVTQTPRYLIKTRGQQVTLSCSPISGHRSVSWYQQTPGQGLQFLFEYFSETQRNKGNFPGRFSGRQFSNSRSEMNVSTLELGDSALYLCASSLAGPRDVYNSPLHFGNGTRLTVT.